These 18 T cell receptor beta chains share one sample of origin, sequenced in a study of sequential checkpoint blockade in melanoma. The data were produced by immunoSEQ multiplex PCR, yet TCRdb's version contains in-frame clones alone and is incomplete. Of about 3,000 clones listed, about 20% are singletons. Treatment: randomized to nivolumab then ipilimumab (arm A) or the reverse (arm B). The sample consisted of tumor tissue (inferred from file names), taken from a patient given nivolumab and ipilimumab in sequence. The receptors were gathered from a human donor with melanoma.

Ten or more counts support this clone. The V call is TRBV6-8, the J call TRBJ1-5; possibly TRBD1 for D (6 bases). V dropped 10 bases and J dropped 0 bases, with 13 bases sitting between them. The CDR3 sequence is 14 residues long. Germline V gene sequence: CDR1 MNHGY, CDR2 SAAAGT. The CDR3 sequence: CATRTDISNQPQHF. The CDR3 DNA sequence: TGTGCCACCAGGACAGACATTAGCAATCAGCCCCAGCATTTT.

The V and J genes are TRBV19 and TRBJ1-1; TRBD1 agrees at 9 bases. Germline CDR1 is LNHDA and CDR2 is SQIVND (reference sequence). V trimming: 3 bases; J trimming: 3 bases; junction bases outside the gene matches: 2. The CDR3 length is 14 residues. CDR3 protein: CASSITGGYTEAFF. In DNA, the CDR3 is TGTGCCAGTAGTATTACAGGGGGCTACACTGAAGCTTTCTTT.

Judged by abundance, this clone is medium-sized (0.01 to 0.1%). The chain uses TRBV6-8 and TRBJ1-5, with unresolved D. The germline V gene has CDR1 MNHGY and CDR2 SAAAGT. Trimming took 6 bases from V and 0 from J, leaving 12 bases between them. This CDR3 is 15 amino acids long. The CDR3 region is CASRQTGNSNQPQHF. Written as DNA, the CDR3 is TGTGCCAGCAGGCAGACTGGAAATAGCAATCAGCCCCAGCATTTT.

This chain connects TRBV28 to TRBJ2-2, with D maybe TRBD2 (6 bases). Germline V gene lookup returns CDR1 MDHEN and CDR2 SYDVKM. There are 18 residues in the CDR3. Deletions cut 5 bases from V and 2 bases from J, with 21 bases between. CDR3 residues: CASSVRGWRRANTGELFF. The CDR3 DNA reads TGTGCCAGCAGTGTCCGGGGGTGGCGGAGAGCAAACACCGGGGAGCTGTTTTTT.

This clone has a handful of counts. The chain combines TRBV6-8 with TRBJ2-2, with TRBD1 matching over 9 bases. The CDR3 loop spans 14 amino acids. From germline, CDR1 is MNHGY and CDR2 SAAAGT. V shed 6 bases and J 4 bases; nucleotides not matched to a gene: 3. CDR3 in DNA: TGTGCCAGCAGAGGGGACAGGGCCACCGGGGAGCTGTTTTTT. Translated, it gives CASRGDRATGELFF.

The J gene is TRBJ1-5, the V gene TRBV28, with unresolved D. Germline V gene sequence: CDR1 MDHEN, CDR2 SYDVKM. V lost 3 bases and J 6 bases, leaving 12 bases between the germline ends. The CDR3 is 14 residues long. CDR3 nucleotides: TGTGCCAGCAGTTTGGAGGCTTTCGGTCAGCCCCAGCATTTT. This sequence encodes CASSLEAFGQPQHF.

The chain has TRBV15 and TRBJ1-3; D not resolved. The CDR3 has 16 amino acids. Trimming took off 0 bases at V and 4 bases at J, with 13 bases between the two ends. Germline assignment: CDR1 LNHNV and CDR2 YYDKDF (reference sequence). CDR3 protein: CATSRDKQVGGNTIYF. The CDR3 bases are TGTGCCACCAGCAGAGATAAGCAGGTCGGGGGAAACACCATATATTTT.

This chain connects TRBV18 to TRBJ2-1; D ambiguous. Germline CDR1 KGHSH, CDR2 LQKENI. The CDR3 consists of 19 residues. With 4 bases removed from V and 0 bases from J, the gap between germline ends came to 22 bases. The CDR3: CASSQTRVPSPSSYNEQFF. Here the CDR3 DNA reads TGTGCCAGCTCACAGACCCGTGTACCTTCTCCTAGCTCCTACAATGAGCAGTTCTTC.

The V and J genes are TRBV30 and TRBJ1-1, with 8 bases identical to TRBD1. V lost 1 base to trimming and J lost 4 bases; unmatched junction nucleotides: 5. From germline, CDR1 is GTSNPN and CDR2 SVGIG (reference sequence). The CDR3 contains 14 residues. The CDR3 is CAWSDRGGGTEAFF. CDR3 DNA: TGTGCCTGGAGTGACAGGGGGGGAGGCACTGAAGCTTTCTTT.

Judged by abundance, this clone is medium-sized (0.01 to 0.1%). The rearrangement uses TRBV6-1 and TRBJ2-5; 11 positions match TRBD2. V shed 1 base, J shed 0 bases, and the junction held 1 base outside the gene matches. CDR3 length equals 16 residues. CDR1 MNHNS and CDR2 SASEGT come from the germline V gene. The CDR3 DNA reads TGTGCCAGCAGTGAAGGGACTAGCGGGTACCAAGAGACCCAGTACTTC. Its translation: CASSEGTSGYQETQYF.

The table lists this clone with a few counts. The CDR3 nucleotides are TGTGCCAGCAGTTACCCGGGACTCATCTACGAGCAGTACTTC. This sequence encodes CASSYPGLIYEQYF. This chain links TRBV6-8 with TRBJ2-7, with TRBD2 as a possible D gene (6 bases). Germline CDR1 is MNHGY and CDR2 is SAAAGT. The CDR3 loop spans 14 amino acids. V shed 2 bases and J shed 3 bases, with 11 bases lying between them.

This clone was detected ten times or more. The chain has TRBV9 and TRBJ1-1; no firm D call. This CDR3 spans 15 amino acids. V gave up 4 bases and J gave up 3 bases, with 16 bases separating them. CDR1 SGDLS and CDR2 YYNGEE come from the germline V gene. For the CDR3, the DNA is TGTGCCAGCAGCCACGAGGTGGGTACCTACACTGAAGCTTTCTTT. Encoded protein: CASSHEVGTYTEAFF.

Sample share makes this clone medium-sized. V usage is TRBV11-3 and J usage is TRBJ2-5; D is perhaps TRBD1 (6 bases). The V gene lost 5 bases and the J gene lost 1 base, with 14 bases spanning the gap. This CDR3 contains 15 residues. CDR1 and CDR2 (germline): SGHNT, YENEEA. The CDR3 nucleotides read TGTGCCAGCAGCCCCCCGGGACAAGTCCAAGAGACCCAGTACTTC. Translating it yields CASSPPGQVQETQYF.

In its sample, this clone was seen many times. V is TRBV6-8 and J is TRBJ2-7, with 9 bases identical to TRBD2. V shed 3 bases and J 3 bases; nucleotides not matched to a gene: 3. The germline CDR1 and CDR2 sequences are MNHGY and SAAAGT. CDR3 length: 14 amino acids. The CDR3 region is CASSYSGSIYEQYF. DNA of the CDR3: TGTGCCAGCAGTTATAGCGGGAGTATCTACGAGCAGTACTTC.

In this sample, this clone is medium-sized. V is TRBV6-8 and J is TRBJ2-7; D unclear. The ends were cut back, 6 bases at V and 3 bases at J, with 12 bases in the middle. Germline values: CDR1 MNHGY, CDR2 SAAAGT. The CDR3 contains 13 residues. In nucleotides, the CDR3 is TGTGCCAGCAGCACCTATCCTTTCTACGAGCAGTACTTC. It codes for CASSTYPFYEQYF.

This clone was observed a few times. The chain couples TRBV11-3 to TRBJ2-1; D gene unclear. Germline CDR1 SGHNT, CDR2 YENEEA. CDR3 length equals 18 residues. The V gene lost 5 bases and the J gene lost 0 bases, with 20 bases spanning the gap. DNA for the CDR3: TGTGCCAGCAGCACCCGAAAACGGAGCTTAAGCTCCTACAATGAGCAGTTCTTC. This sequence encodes CASSTRKRSLSSYNEQFF. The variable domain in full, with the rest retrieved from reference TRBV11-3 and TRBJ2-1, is EAGVVQSPRYKIIEKKQPVAFWCNPISGHNTLYWYLQNLGQGPELLIRYENEEAVDDSQLPKDRFSAERLKGVDSTLKIQPAELGDSAVYLCASSTRKRSLSSYNEQFFGPGTRLTVL.

CDR3 nucleotides: TGCGCCAGCAACGAAGGAACTAGCGAGCCCTACGAGCAGTACTTC. Protein: CASNEGTSEPYEQYF. V gene TRBV5-1 combines with J gene TRBJ2-7, with 7 bases that match TRBD2. The germline V gene has CDR1 SGHRS and CDR2 YFSETQ. After removal of 6 bases from V and 2 bases from J, the junction contained 11 bases not matched to a gene. The CDR3 runs to 15 residues.

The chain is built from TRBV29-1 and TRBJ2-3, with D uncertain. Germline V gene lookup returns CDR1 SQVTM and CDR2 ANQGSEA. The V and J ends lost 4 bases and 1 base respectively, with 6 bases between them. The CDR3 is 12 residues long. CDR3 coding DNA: TGCAGCGTTGTCAAGGGCACAGATACGCAGTATTTT. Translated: CSVVKGTDTQYF.